The 32 T cell receptor beta chains in this list originate from one sample, sequenced in a study of T cell responses to AZD1222 COVID-19 vaccine. Some clones are missing from TCRdb's copy, which holds only in-frame ones; the method was immunoSEQ multiplex PCR. The sample lists 150,000 or so clones, 90% occurring once. The starting material was peripheral blood, obtained on day 0 of AZD1222 vaccination. Source of these receptors: an adult in good health.

V and J are TRBV6-2 or TRBV6-3 and TRBJ2-2; TRBD1 is a possible D gene (6 bases). The CDR3 consists of 16 residues. V lost 2 bases, J lost 5 bases, and 15 bases lay in between. CDR1 and CDR2 from the germline V gene are MNHEY and SVGEGT. The CDR3 spells CASSYGAGESTGELFF. The CDR3 DNA reads as TGTGCCAGCAGTTACGGTGCAGGGGAAAGTACCGGGGAGCTGTTTTTT.

The genes are TRBV28 and TRBJ1-2; a possible D gene is TRBD1 (6 bases). V lost 6 bases and J lost 4, with 9 bases in between. The CDR3 runs 12 residues. CDR1 and CDR2 from the germline V gene are MDHEN and SYDVKM. The CDR3 sequence is CASRDSFYGYTF. The CDR3 region has the DNA TGTGCCAGCAGGGACAGCTTCTATGGCTACACCTTC.

Here the CDR3 DNA reads TGTGCCAGCAGTACTCATCAGGGGGTTCAGCCCCAGCATTTT. Translated: CASSTHQGVQPQHF. The chain combines TRBV6-2 or TRBV6-3 with TRBJ1-5; 7 positions match TRBD1. Germline V gives CDR1 MNHEY, CDR2 SVGEGT. This CDR3 contains 14 residues. J was trimmed by 6 bases and V by 5 bases; bases with no gene match: 7.

The CDR3 DNA reads as TGCGCCAGCAGCTTACGAGCGGGGCGGGGGTCCACTGATGCTAGCACAGATACGCAGTATTTT. This gives the protein CASSLRAGRGSTDASTDTQYF. V gene TRBV5-1 combines with J gene TRBJ2-3, with TRBD2 matching 7 bases. Per germline, CDR1 SGHRS and CDR2 YFSETQ. The CDR3 sequence is 21 residues long. J lost 0 bases, V lost 2 bases, and 21 bases had no gene match. Full variable domain (remainder filled in from reference TRBV5-1 and TRBJ2-3): KAGVTQTPRYLIKTRGQQVTLSCSPISGHRSVSWYQQTPGQGLQFLFEYFSETQRNKGNFPGRFSGRQFSNSRSEMNVSTLELGDSALYLCASSLRAGRGSTDASTDTQYFGPGTRLTVL.

This clone occurred once. V usage is TRBV6-1 and J usage is TRBJ2-7; D might be TRBD1 (6 bases). This CDR3 has 19 amino acids. In germline, CDR1 is MNHNS, CDR2 SASEGT. Trimming cost V 0 bases and J 2 bases, with 23 bases left between them. The CDR3 nucleotides read TGTGCCAGCAGTGAAGCGAGAGGTGGGGGCAGGGGAATCCCCTACGAGCAGTACTTC. Translated, it gives CASSEARGGGRGIPYEQYF.

V is TRBV4-1 and J is TRBJ2-7; 7 nucleotides match TRBD1. CDR3 size: 14 residues. Unmatched junction bases numbered 6, after V lost 2 bases and J lost 5 bases. Germline loops: CDR1 MGHRA, CDR2 YSYEKL. For the CDR3, the DNA is TGCGCCAGCAGCCAAACGAACAGGGGCCACGAGCAGTACTTC. Protein product: CASSQTNRGHEQYF.

The gene calls are TRBV19 and TRBJ1-3, with TRBD1 as a possible D gene (5 bases). The V end was cut by 4 bases, the J end by 4 bases, with 14 bases between. Per germline, CDR1 LNHDA and CDR2 SQIVND (reference sequence). The CDR3 covers 15 residues. CDR3 bases: TGTGCCAGTAGTAATCTCCGGGGCGCGGGAAACACCATATATTTT. It specifies CASSNLRGAGNTIYF.

The V gene is TRBV30, the J gene TRBJ1-6; no reliable D call. The CDR3 covers 18 residues. Looked up from germline, CDR1 is GTSNPN and CDR2 is SVGIG (reference sequence). The V gene lost 2 bases and the J gene lost 0 bases, with 17 bases spanning the gap. This chain's CDR3 is CAWSKKTAISSYNSPLHF. The CDR3 DNA follows: TGTGCCTGGAGTAAAAAAACCGCGATCAGCTCCTATAATTCACCCCTCCACTTT.

Details on this clone: The same CDR3 arises from other DNA sequences in this sample as well. V is TRBV9 and J is TRBJ2-3, with 12 positions matching TRBD1. The CDR3 runs to 16 residues. Germline CDR1 SGDLS, CDR2 YYNGEE. Trimming cost V 2 bases and J 3 bases; bases outside gene matches: 4. In DNA form, the CDR3 reads TGTGCCAGCAGCGTGGGGACAGGGGGCTCAACAGATACGCAGTATTTT. Translating it yields CASSVGTGGSTDTQYF.

This chain joins TRBV3-1 (or the pseudogene TRBV3-2) and TRBJ1-2, with D possibly TRBD1 on 6 matching bases. V lost 4 bases and J lost 7, with 13 bases in between. From germline, CDR1 is LGHDT and CDR2 YNNKEL (reference sequence). The CDR3 covers 13 residues. The CDR3 region is CASSLSGDLGYTF. In nucleotides, the CDR3 is TGTGCCAGCAGCCTTTCAGGGGATCTTGGCTACACCTTC.

The V and J genes are TRBV18 and TRBJ1-2; D possibly corresponds to TRBD1 (5 bases). V dropped 3 bases and J dropped 1 base, with 9 bases sitting between them. The germline gives CDR1 KGHSH, CDR2 LQKENI. This CDR3 spans 14 amino acids. In DNA, the CDR3 is TGTGCCAGCTCACCCGGACACGATAACTATGGCTACACCTTC. Amino acids: CASSPGHDNYGYTF.

The rearrangement uses TRBV28 and TRBJ1-2, with 8 bases that match TRBD1. J was trimmed by 3 bases and V by 4 bases; bases with no gene match: 7. Germline V gene lookup returns CDR1 MDHEN and CDR2 SYDVKM. This CDR3 comprises 15 residues. The CDR3 reads CASSSVGTGHYGYTF. For the CDR3, the DNA is TGTGCCAGCAGTTCCGTGGGGACAGGCCACTATGGCTACACCTTC.

The gene calls are TRBV11-2 and TRBJ1-3, with no clear D. Trimming removed 1 base from V and 4 bases from J, with 5 bases in between. From germline, CDR1 is SGHAT and CDR2 FQNNGV. There are 13 residues in the CDR3. DNA for the CDR3: TGTGCCAGCAGCTTAGGAGGGGGAAACACCATATATTTT. It translates to CASSLGGGNTIYF.

The rearrangement joins TRBV4-3 to TRBJ1-6; perhaps TRBD1 as D (5 bases). This CDR3 has 15 amino acids. V was trimmed by 0 bases and J by 9 bases, leaving 12 bases between them. Germline CDR1 reads LGHNA; CDR2 reads YSLEER. The CDR3 loop reads CASSQDVQGSSPLHF. In nucleotides, the CDR3 is TGCGCCAGCAGCCAAGATGTCCAGGGATCTTCACCCCTCCACTTT.

The chain uses TRBV27 and TRBJ2-4, with unresolved D. CDR1 is MNHEY and CDR2 is SMNVEV in the germline V gene (reference sequence). The CDR3 covers 15 residues. V was clipped by 2 bases and J by 5 bases, with 13 bases between them. CDR3 coding DNA: TGTGCCAGCAGTTTACAGCCCGGACGTCAAAACATTCAGTACTTC. As protein: CASSLQPGRQNIQYF.

This clone has just one count. The chain links TRBV7-3 to TRBJ2-1, with 11 bases aligning to TRBD1. The CDR3 covers 15 residues. Germline CDR1 SGHTA, CDR2 FQGTGA. V lost 5 bases, J lost 3 bases, and 3 bases stayed unmatched. In DNA, the CDR3 is TGTGCCAGCAGCCAGGGACAGGGGGGCTACAATGAGCAGTTCTTC. Its translation is CASSQGQGGYNEQFF.

This CDR3 is CASSESQGVSYTF. The CDR3 region has the DNA TGTGCCAGCAGTGAGTCGCAGGGAGTGAGCTACACCTTC. The chain is built from TRBV25-1 and TRBJ1-2, with a weak D call TRBD1 (5 bases). Germline CDR1 is MGHDK and CDR2 is SYGVNS. The CDR3 contains 13 residues. Trimming removed 3 bases from V and 9 bases from J, with 14 bases in between.

The V call is TRBV6-5, the J call TRBJ1-1; D not resolved. Deletions cut 6 bases from V and 1 base from J, with 9 bases between. The germline V gene has CDR1 MNHEY and CDR2 SVGAGI. There are 13 residues in the CDR3. The DNA of the CDR3 is TGTGCCAGCAGGATGGGCCCGAACACTGAAGCTTTCTTT. Amino acid sequence: CASRMGPNTEAFF.

This rearrangement joins TRBV29-1 to TRBJ1-5, with D perhaps matching TRBD1 (5 bases). Trimming shortened V by 6 bases and J by 3 bases, and 12 bases separated the two germline ends. Germline V CDR1 and CDR2: SQVTM, ANQGSEA. CDR3 length: 13 amino acids. The CDR3 is CSVGTDYNQPQHF. The CDR3 bases are TGCAGCGTGGGGACGGATTACAATCAGCCCCAGCATTTT.

The CDR3 spells CASSYTRVGGSSYEQYF. In nucleotides, the CDR3 is TGTGCCAGCAGTTACACCAGGGTGGGGGGGTCCTCCTACGAGCAGTACTTC. The V and J genes are TRBV6-2 or TRBV6-3 and TRBJ2-7; TRBD2 matches 7 bases. The junction had 10 bases not matched to a gene; V was cut back by 2 bases and J by 0 bases. CDR3 length: 17 amino acids. The germline gives CDR1 MNHEY, CDR2 SVGEGT.

J is TRBJ1-5 and V is TRBV6-6, with D perhaps TRBD1 (5 bases). CDR1 and CDR2 from the germline V gene are MNHNY and SVGAGI (reference sequence). The CDR3 spans 15 residues. V was trimmed by 6 bases and J by 2 bases, leaving 14 bases between them. CDR3: CASRGQGGGNQPQHF. DNA for the CDR3: TGTGCCAGCAGGGGCCAGGGAGGTGGCAATCAGCCCCAGCATTTT.

The V gene is TRBV5-1, the J gene TRBJ1-1; D gene ambiguous. This CDR3 contains 14 residues. With 0 bases removed from V and 6 bases from J, the gap between germline ends came to 12 bases. CDR1 SGHRS and CDR2 YFSETQ come from the germline V gene. CDR3 DNA: TGCGCCAGCAGCTTGGAGGTTGAGGTTTCTGAAGCTTTCTTT. Encoded protein: CASSLEVEVSEAFF.

The V gene is TRBV7-2, the J gene TRBJ2-5; 8 bases are a match to TRBD1. Trimming at V came to 1 base and at J to 4 bases, leaving 8 bases not matched to a gene. Germline lookup yields CDR1 SGHTA and CDR2 FQGNSA. CDR3 length equals 16 residues. The CDR3 loop is CASSLGFGRGRETQYF. CDR3 bases: TGTGCCAGCAGCTTAGGGTTTGGCAGGGGGCGAGAGACCCAGTACTTC. Based on the CDR3 plus reference TRBV7-2 and TRBJ2-5, the full variable domain is GAGVSQSPSNKVTEKGKDVELRCDPISGHTALYWYRQSLGQGLEFLIYFQGNSAPDKSGLPSDRFSAERTGGSVSTLTIQRTQQEDSAVYLCASSLGFGRGRETQYFGPGTRLLVL.

This clone showed up just once. Other DNA sequences in this sample translate to the same CDR3. The chain has TRBV27 and TRBJ1-1, with D possibly TRBD1 on 5 matching bases. The CDR3 loop spans 14 amino acids. Trimming removed 1 base from V and 1 base from J, with 7 bases in between. Germline V CDR1 and CDR2: MNHEY, SMNVEV (reference sequence). The CDR3 protein is CASSLLGGNTEAFF. The CDR3 DNA reads as TGTGCCAGCAGTTTATTGGGGGGGAACACTGAAGCTTTCTTT.

This sequence joins TRBV28 and TRBJ1-6; maybe TRBD1 (5 bases). This CDR3 region has 13 residues. The V gene lost 7 bases and the J gene lost 8 bases, with 12 bases spanning the gap. Germline loops: CDR1 MDHEN, CDR2 SYDVKM. For the CDR3, the DNA is TGTGCCAGCAAATTGGGGGGAGATTCACCCCTCCACTTT. It translates to CASKLGGDSPLHF.

The rearrangement uses TRBV6-5 and TRBJ1-1; D gene unclear. This CDR3 contains 14 residues. V dropped 7 bases and J dropped 10 bases, with 22 bases sitting between them. The germline gives CDR1 MNHEY, CDR2 SVGAGI. CDR3 residues: CASTRSGPSWGAFF. In DNA form, the CDR3 reads TGTGCCAGCACTCGGTCCGGACCTTCTTGGGGAGCTTTCTTT.

The chain is built from TRBV28 and TRBJ2-7; no definite D call. The V and J ends lost 4 bases and 6 bases respectively, with 16 bases between them. CDR3 size: 14 residues. CDR1 is MDHEN, CDR2 SYDVKM, per germline. This CDR3 reads CASSSYERRGEQYF. The CDR3 region has the DNA TGTGCCAGCAGTTCCTACGAACGTCGAGGCGAGCAGTACTTC. The variable domain in full, with the rest retrieved from reference TRBV28 and TRBJ2-7, is DVKVTQSSRYLVKRTGEKVFLECVQDMDHENMFWYRQDPGLGLRLIYFSYDVKMKEKGDIPEGYSVSREKKERFSLILESASTNQTSMYLCASSSYERRGEQYFGPGTRLTVT.

The table lists this clone with a count of one. The rearrangement joins TRBV6-1 to TRBJ2-2; D remains unclear. This CDR3 spans 15 amino acids. Deletions cut 0 bases from V and 3 bases from J, with 8 bases between. Germline V gives CDR1 MNHNS, CDR2 SASEGT. CDR3 residues: CASSEAGWDTGELFF. The CDR3 coding sequence is TGTGCCAGCAGTGAAGCGGGGTGGGACACCGGGGAGCTGTTTTTT.

The J gene is TRBJ1-1, the V gene TRBV30; D is possibly TRBD1 (6 bases). The V end was cut by 2 bases, the J end by 0 bases, with 10 bases between. This CDR3 is 14 amino acids long. Germline V CDR1 and CDR2: GTSNPN, SVGIG (reference sequence). DNA of the CDR3: TGTGCCTGGAGTTCAGGACAGCTGAACACTGAAGCTTTCTTT. Its translation: CAWSSGQLNTEAFF.

J is TRBJ1-2 and V is TRBV10-2; 10 bases are a match to TRBD1. V shed 8 bases, J shed 6 bases, and the junction held 6 bases outside the gene matches. CDR3 length equals 13 residues. The V gene's germline CDR1 is WSHSY and CDR2 SAAADI. The CDR3 nucleotides are TGCGCCAGCCGGGACAGGGGCCTGAATGGCTACACCTTC. Translation: CASRDRGLNGYTF.

V gene TRBV5-6 combines with J gene TRBJ1-3; no definite D call. The CDR3 has 15 amino acids. Germline V CDR1 and CDR2: SGHDT, YYEEEE. V lost 1 base, J lost 0 bases, and 8 bases lay in between. CDR3 amino acids: CASSLNGFSGNTIYF. In DNA form, the CDR3 reads TGTGCCAGCAGCTTGAATGGGTTCTCTGGAAACACCATATATTTT.

This chain connects TRBV4-2 to TRBJ1-5, with TRBD1 as a possible D gene (6 bases). This CDR3 comprises 15 residues. Trimming cost V 0 bases and J 5 bases, with 11 bases left between them. The V gene's germline CDR1 is LGHNA and CDR2 YNFKEQ. The CDR3 nucleotides read TGTGCCAGCAGCCAAGACTGGACAGTAGATCAGCCCCAGCATTTT. It yields the protein CASSQDWTVDQPQHF.